Below are 26 T cell receptor beta chains sequenced from a single sample in a study of shared clonotypes between healthy human individuals (TCRdb year 2020). Libraries were built with the immunoSEQ multiplex PCR assay. Drawn from immuneACCESS, this table holds only the in-frame rearrangements with V and J called that TCRdb kept. Clones are partly lost; checked studies trace under half to an unresolved V gene and leave the rest unexplained. The sample table contains over 2 million clones; only one count was recorded for about 95% of them. Of the sample, around 0.13% is held by the ten largest clones. The sequenced sample consisted of naive CD4+ T cells sorted from blood. The cell subset or site label here, explained by the study, means: CD45RA+ positively selected. Receptors originate from a man aged 18 to 30 in good health.

The chain uses TRBV9 and TRBJ1-1; D gene uncertain. V lost 0 bases to trimming and J lost 2 bases, with 8 bases between them. This CDR3 spans 14 amino acids. Germline CDR1 is SGDLS and CDR2 is YYNGEE. CDR3 nucleotides: TGTGCCAGCAGCGTAGGATACACTAACACTGAAGCTTTCTTT. It yields the protein CASSVGYTNTEAFF.

The chain recombines TRBV7-2 with TRBJ2-7; TRBD2 matches 10 bases. Germline CDR1 SGHTA, CDR2 FQGNSA. The CDR3 is made up of 16 amino acids. J gave up 7 bases and V 3 bases, and 12 bases lay outside the gene matches. CDR3 sequence (DNA): TGTGCCAGCAGCTTCTCTAGCGGGGGCTCCCGGAGGGAGCAGTACTTC. This translates into CASSFSSGGSRREQYF.

This clone was recorded a few times. V gene TRBV5-4 combines with J gene TRBJ1-1, with D unresolved. Trimming left V 0 bases short and J 0 bases short, with 9 bases between. CDR1 and CDR2 (germline): SGHNT, YYREEE (reference sequence). This CDR3 spans 15 amino acids. The CDR3 reads CASSLARTMNTEAFF. CDR3 sequence (DNA): TGTGCCAGCAGCTTGGCGCGGACCATGAACACTGAAGCTTTCTTT.

This clone was counted once. The chain uses TRBV5-6 and TRBJ2-1; D is perhaps TRBD1 (6 bases). CDR3 length equals 15 residues. Germline V CDR1 and CDR2: SGHDT, YYEEEE. V was shortened by 5 bases and J by 5 bases, with 17 bases between the two germline ends. Here the CDR3 DNA reads TGTGCCAGCAGACCGAACAGGGTTGGGGACAATGAGCAGTTCTTC. Translating gives CASRPNRVGDNEQFF.

V usage is TRBV5-1 and J usage is TRBJ2-2; TRBD2 matches 7 bases. V dropped 3 bases and J dropped 4; count of bases not matched to a gene: 9. Germline CDR1 is SGHRS and CDR2 is YFSETQ. This CDR3 has 16 amino acids. The CDR3 region is CASSSQTSAGTGELFF. For the CDR3, the DNA is TGCGCCAGCAGCTCACAAACTAGCGCGGGCACCGGGGAGCTGTTTTTT.

CDR3 in amino acids: CASSQLAGGLNEQFF. The CDR3 nucleotides are TGTGCCAGCAGCCAACTAGCGGGAGGGCTCAATGAGCAGTTCTTC. V is TRBV14 and J is TRBJ2-1; 12 bases fit TRBD2. Germline loops: CDR1 SGHDN, CDR2 FVKESK. The CDR3 contains 15 residues. The J segment lost 6 bases and the V segment lost 2 bases, leaving 2 bases of the junction unmatched.

The V gene is TRBV11-2, the J gene TRBJ2-3; TRBD1 is a possible D gene (6 bases). CDR1 SGHAT and CDR2 FQNNGV come from the germline V gene. Trimming took 4 bases from V and 6 from J, leaving 11 bases between them. The length of the CDR3 is 13 residues. CDR3 amino acids: CASSSLQGDTQYF. CDR3 bases: TGTGCCAGCAGCTCTCTCCAGGGGGATACGCAGTATTTT.

The rearrangement joins TRBV7-9 to TRBJ2-2, with a possible D match to TRBD1 (5 bases). Trimming shortened V by 1 base and J by 6 bases, and 12 bases separated the two germline ends. The CDR3 sequence is 15 residues long. Germline V gene lookup returns CDR1 SEHNR and CDR2 FQNEAQ (reference sequence). The CDR3 bases are TGTGCCAGCAGCTTAGAAAGACAGTCCGCCGGGGAGCTGTTTTTT. It translates to CASSLERQSAGELFF.

This sequence joins TRBV7-9 and TRBJ2-2; TRBD2 aligns across 8 bases. Per germline, CDR1 SEHNR and CDR2 FQNEAQ (reference sequence). V was clipped by 5 bases and J by 5 bases; unmatched bases: 4. The CDR3 is made up of 14 amino acids. CDR3 nucleotides: TGTGCCAGCAGCCTTAGCGGGATTACCGGGGAGCTGTTTTTT. Residues: CASSLSGITGELFF.

The rearrangement joins TRBV7-9 to TRBJ2-6, with D unclear. Trimming removed 5 bases from V and 3 bases from J, with 8 bases in between. This CDR3 comprises 14 residues. Germline CDR1 and CDR2: SEHNR and FQNEAQ (reference sequence). The CDR3 DNA sequence: TGTGCCAGCAGCCGAGTCGGTGGGGCCAACGTCCTGACTTTC. Translation gives CASSRVGGANVLTF.

The V gene is TRBV7-2, the J gene TRBJ1-1, with D unresolved. V lost 5 bases to trimming and J lost 1 base, with 5 bases between them. Germline V gives CDR1 SGHTA, CDR2 FQGNSA. The CDR3 is 12 residues long. The CDR3 spells CASSVANTEAFF. The CDR3 nucleotides read TGTGCCAGCAGCGTTGCGAACACTGAAGCTTTCTTT.

The J gene is TRBJ2-7, the V gene TRBV11-2; no clear D. Per the germline V gene, CDR1 is SGHAT and CDR2 is FQNNGV. The length of the CDR3 is 16 residues. V lost 0 bases and J 2 bases, leaving 14 bases between the germline ends. The CDR3 here is CASSLDSALGTYEQYF. The CDR3 coding sequence is TGTGCCAGCAGCTTAGACTCCGCTCTGGGTACCTACGAGCAGTACTTC.

V and J are TRBV6-1 and TRBJ1-1; a possible D gene is TRBD1 (6 bases). Germline V CDR1 and CDR2: MNHNS, SASEGT. The V gene lost 3 bases and the J gene lost 0 bases, with 17 bases spanning the gap. The length of the CDR3 is 17 residues. In DNA form, the CDR3 reads TGTGCCAGCAGTGACTACAGGGAGAAAGGAATGAACACTGAAGCTTTCTTT. Protein product: CASSDYREKGMNTEAFF.

The chain uses TRBV7-9 and TRBJ1-4; a weak D match, TRBD1 (6 bases). The CDR3 runs to 13 residues. Trimming pared 5 bases from V and 8 bases from J, leaving 12 bases between. CDR1 is SEHNR, CDR2 FQNEAQ, per germline (reference sequence). CDR3 in DNA: TGTGCCAGCAGCCGCGACAGGACAGAAAAACTGTTTTTT. Amino acids: CASSRDRTEKLFF.

The chain carries TRBV29-1 and TRBJ2-5; the D gene is possibly TRBD2 (5 bases). Trimming took 5 bases from V and 5 from J, leaving 15 bases between them. The CDR3 is made up of 13 amino acids. Germline CDR1 is SQVTM and CDR2 is ANQGSEA. This chain's CDR3 is CSVRTLFRETQYF. In DNA, the CDR3 is TGCAGCGTTAGGACTCTTTTCCGGGAGACCCAGTACTTC.

This chain uses TRBV5-1 with TRBJ2-7; no clear D gene. V shed 2 bases and J shed 2 bases, with 8 bases lying between them. Germline CDR1 SGHRS, CDR2 YFSETQ. The CDR3 is made up of 13 amino acids. DNA of the CDR3: TGCGCCAGCAGCTTTACGTGGGCCTACGAGCAGTACTTC. Translating it yields CASSFTWAYEQYF.

The chain employs TRBV28 and TRBJ1-1, with unresolved D. Germline CDR1 is MDHEN and CDR2 is SYDVKM. Trimming removed 3 bases from V and 5 bases from J, with 16 bases in between. The CDR3 loop spans 15 amino acids. The CDR3 loop is CASSLTVQLGTEAFF. The CDR3 DNA reads as TGTGCCAGCAGTTTGACCGTCCAGTTGGGGACTGAAGCTTTCTTT.

The chain is built from TRBV5-1 and TRBJ2-5; D is ambiguous. The CDR3 contains 15 residues. V shed 0 bases and J shed 5 bases, with 14 bases lying between them. Germline V gene sequence: CDR1 SGHRS, CDR2 YFSETQ. The CDR3: CASSLDGNLGETQYF. The CDR3 region has the DNA TGCGCCAGCAGCTTGGATGGGAATTTAGGTGAGACCCAGTACTTC.

The gene calls are TRBV27 and TRBJ2-3; no reliable D call. Per the germline V gene, CDR1 is MNHEY and CDR2 is SMNVEV (reference sequence). Deletions cut 6 bases from V and 2 bases from J, with 12 bases between. This CDR3 comprises 14 residues. The CDR3 region has the DNA TGTGCCAGCAGCTCTCGCTCTTACACAGATACGCAGTATTTT. This sequence encodes CASSSRSYTDTQYF.

The rearrangement links TRBV9 to TRBJ1-3; D may be TRBD1 (5 bases). This CDR3 comprises 14 residues. Germline CDR1 and CDR2: SGDLS and YYNGEE. Between the trimmed V and J ends, which lost 4 bases and 0 bases, there was a span of 8 bases. The CDR3: CASSLGGSGNTIYF. In DNA, the CDR3 is TGTGCCAGCAGCCTCGGGGGCTCTGGAAACACCATATATTTT.

The genes are TRBV6-5 and TRBJ1-4; D is unclear. Trimming removed 2 bases from V and 8 bases from J, with 9 bases in between. The CDR3 length is 13 residues. CDR1 is MNHEY, CDR2 SVGAGI, per germline. CDR3 in DNA: TGTGCCAGCAGTTACGGGATTGGGGAAAAACTGTTTTTT. Translating it yields CASSYGIGEKLFF.

This sequence joins TRBV7-8 and TRBJ2-3, with unresolved D. Trimming cost V 0 bases and J 0 bases, with 10 bases left between them. CDR3 size: 16 residues. The V gene's germline CDR1 is SGHVS and CDR2 FQNEAQ. The CDR3 spells CASSLAARSSTDTQYF. Here the CDR3 DNA reads TGTGCCAGCAGCTTAGCGGCGCGGTCTAGCACAGATACGCAGTATTTT.

The gene calls are TRBV7-9 and TRBJ1-6; a possible D gene is TRBD1 (6 bases). Germline V gene lookup returns CDR1 SEHNR and CDR2 FQNEAQ (reference sequence). V was trimmed by 4 bases and J by 9 bases, leaving 13 bases between them. The CDR3 loop spans 14 amino acids. The CDR3 nucleotides read TGTGCCAGCAGCTCACAGGGAGGATCTTCACCCCTCCACTTT. Residues: CASSSQGGSSPLHF. Supplemented by reference TRBV7-9 and TRBJ1-6, the full variable domain reads DTGVSQNPRHKITKRGQNVTFRCDPISEHNRLYWYRQTLGQGPEFLTYFQNEAQLEKSRLLSDRFSAERPKGSFSTLEIQRTEQGDSAMYLCASSSQGGSSPLHFGNGTRLTVT.

This chain links TRBV6-5 with TRBJ2-3, with D possibly TRBD2 on 5 matching bases. CDR1 and CDR2 from the germline V gene are MNHEY and SVGAGI. The CDR3 runs 14 residues. Trimming left V 7 bases short and J 5 bases short, with 16 bases between. The CDR3 loop reads CASIQSGTKDTQYF. In DNA form, the CDR3 reads TGTGCCAGCATCCAAAGCGGCACGAAAGATACGCAGTATTTT.

This chain uses TRBV5-1 with TRBJ2-1; D might be TRBD1 (6 bases). Germline CDR1 SGHRS, CDR2 YFSETQ. V dropped 1 base and J dropped 8 bases, with 10 bases sitting between them. The CDR3 length is 13 residues. Written as DNA, the CDR3 is TGCGCCAGCAGCTTGTCTGGGGGCGATGAGCAGTTCTTC. Translation: CASSLSGGDEQFF.

CDR3 amino acids: CASSPRGLRTDTQYF. Written as DNA, the CDR3 is TGTGCCAGCTCACCAAGGGGCCTTCGCACAGATACGCAGTATTTT. The chain joins TRBV18 to TRBJ2-3; maybe TRBD1 (5 bases). The V end lost 2 bases, the J end lost 1 base, and 10 bases lay between the germline ends. The germline V gene encodes CDR1 KGHSH and CDR2 LQKENI. The CDR3 contains 15 residues.